This T cell receptor beta chain comes out of a study of OX40 agonist ivuxolimab in advanced cancers. Study summary: The dose-escalation cohort had hepatocellular carcinoma, melanoma, renal cell or head and neck cancer. Points from the study as a whole: Some nonresponders likewise displayed low normalized T-cell clonal expansion. CD4+ and CD8+ T cells in blood underwent clonal expansion by week 6 at 0.1 to 3.0 mg/kg.

Data came from immunoSEQ multiplex PCR; TCRdb stores just in-frame clones and leaves some out. The table includes some 60,000 clones, about 89% detected once. Germline CDR1 LNHDA, CDR2 SQIVND (reference sequence). The CDR3 length is 14 residues. V lost 1 base to trimming and J lost 3 bases; unmatched junction nucleotides: 2. This clone turned up a few times. Its antigen is not known. The origin of this receptor is an adult with an advanced solid tumor such as melanoma, head and neck, liver or kidney cancer. V is TRBV19 and J is TRBJ2-7, with 8 bases fitting TRBD2. The sample in question was CD4+ or CD8+ T cells sorted from blood, obtained in a trial of the OX40 agonist ivuxolimab. The CDR3, as DNA: TGTGCCAGTAGTATAGGCGGGAGGAACTACGAGCAGTACTTC. It codes for CASSIGGRNYEQYF.